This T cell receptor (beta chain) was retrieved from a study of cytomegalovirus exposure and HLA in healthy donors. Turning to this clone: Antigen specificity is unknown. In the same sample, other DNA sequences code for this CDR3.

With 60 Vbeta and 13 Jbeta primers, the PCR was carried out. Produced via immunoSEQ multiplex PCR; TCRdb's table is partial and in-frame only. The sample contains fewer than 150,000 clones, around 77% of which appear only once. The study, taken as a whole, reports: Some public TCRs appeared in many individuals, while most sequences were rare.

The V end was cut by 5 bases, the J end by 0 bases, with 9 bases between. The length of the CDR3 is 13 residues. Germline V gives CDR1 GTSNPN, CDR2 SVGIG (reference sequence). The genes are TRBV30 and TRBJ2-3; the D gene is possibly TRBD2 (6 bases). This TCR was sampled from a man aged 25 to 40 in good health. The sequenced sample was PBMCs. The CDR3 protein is CAWSSGSTDTQYF. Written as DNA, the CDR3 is TGTGCCTGGTCGAGCGGGAGCACAGATACGCAGTATTTT.